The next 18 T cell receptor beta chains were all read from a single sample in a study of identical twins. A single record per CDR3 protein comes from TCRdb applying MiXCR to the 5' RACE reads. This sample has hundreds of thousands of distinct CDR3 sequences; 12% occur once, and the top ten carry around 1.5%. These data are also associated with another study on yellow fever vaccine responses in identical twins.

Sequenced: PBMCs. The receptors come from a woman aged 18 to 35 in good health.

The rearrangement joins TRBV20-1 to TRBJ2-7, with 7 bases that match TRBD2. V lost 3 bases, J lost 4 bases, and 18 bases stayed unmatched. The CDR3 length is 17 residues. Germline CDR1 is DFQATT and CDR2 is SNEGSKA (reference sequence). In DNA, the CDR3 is TGCAGTGCTAGTCCCGGGGTTCGTTCTAGCGGTTTTTACGAGCAGTACTTC. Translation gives CSASPGVRSSGFYEQYF.

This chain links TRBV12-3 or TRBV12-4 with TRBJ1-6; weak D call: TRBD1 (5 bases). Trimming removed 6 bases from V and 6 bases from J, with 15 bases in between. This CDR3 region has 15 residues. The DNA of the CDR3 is TGTGCCAGCAGCCCTCGGACAAGCGGTAATTCACCCCTCCACTTT. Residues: CASSPRTSGNSPLHF.

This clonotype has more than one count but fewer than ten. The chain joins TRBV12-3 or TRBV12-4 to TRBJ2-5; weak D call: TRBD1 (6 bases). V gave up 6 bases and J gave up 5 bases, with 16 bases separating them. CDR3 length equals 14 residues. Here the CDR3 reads CASRGALGPETQYF. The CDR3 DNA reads TGTGCCAGCAGGGGGGCGTTGGGCCCGGAGACCCAGTACTTC.

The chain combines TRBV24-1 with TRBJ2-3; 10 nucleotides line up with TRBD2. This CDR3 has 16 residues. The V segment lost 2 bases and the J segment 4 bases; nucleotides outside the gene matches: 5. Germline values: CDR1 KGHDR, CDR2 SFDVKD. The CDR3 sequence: CATSDWASGSSDTQYF. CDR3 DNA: TGTGCCACCAGTGATTGGGCTAGCGGGAGTTCAGATACGCAGTATTTT.

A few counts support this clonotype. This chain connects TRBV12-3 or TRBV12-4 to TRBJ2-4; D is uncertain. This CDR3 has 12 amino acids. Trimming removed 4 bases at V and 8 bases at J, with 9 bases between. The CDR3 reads CASSSREDIQYF. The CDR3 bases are TGTGCCAGCAGTTCTAGAGAGGACATTCAGTACTTC.

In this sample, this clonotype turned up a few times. The CDR3 nucleotides read TGCAGTGCTAGAGATCGCGGCCTAGCGGGGGGGACCGGGGAGCTGTTTTTT. Its translation: CSARDRGLAGGTGELFF. The chain uses TRBV20-1 and TRBJ2-2; 12 bases are a match to TRBD2. The CDR3 runs 17 residues. The V and J ends lost 0 bases and 5 bases, in that order; junction bases with no gene match: 7. Germline CDR1 DFQATT, CDR2 SNEGSKA (reference sequence).

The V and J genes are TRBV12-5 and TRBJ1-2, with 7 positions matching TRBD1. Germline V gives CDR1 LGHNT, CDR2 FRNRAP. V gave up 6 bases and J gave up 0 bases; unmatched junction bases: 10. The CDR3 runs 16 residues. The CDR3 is CASGNTDRTPNYGYTF. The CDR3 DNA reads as TGTGCTAGTGGGAACACGGACAGGACCCCTAACTATGGCTACACCTTC.

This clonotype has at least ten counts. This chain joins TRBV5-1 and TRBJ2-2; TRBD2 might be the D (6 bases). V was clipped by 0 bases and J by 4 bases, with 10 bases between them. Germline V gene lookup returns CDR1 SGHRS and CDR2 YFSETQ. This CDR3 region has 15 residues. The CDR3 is CASSLAGTVTGELFF. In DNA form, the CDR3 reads TGCGCCAGCAGCTTGGCTGGGACTGTCACCGGGGAGCTGTTTTTT.

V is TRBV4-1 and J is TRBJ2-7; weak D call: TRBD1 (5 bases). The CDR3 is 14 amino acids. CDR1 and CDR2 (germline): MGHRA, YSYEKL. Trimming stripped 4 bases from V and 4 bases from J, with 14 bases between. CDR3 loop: CASSPMDTSYEQYF. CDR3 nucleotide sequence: TGCGCCAGCAGCCCAATGGACACTTCTTACGAGCAGTACTTC.

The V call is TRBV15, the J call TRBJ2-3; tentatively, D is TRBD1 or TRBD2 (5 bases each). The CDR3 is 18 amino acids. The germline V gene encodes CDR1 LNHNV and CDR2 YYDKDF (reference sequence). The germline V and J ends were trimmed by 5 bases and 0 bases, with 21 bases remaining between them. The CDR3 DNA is TGTGCCACCAGCTCCCTCGGGGCCTTTGGTACTAGCACAGATACGCAGTATTTT. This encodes CATSSLGAFGTSTDTQYF. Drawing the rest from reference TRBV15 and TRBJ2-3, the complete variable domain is DAMVIQNPRYQVTQFGKPVTLSCSQTLNHNVMYWYQQKSSQAPKLLFHYYDKDFNNEADTPDNFQSRRPNTSFCFLDIRSPGLGDTAMYLCATSSLGAFGTSTDTQYFGPGTRLTVL.

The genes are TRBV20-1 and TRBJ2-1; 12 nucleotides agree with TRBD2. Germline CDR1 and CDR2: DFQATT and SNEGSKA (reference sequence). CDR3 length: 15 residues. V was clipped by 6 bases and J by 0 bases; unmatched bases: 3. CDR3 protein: CSAKTSGSSYNEQFF. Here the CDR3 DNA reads TGCAGTGCAAAGACTAGCGGGAGCTCCTACAATGAGCAGTTCTTC.

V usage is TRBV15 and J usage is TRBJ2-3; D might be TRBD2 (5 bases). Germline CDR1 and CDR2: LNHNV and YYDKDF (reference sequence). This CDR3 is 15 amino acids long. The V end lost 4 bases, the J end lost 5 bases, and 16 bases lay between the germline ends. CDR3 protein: CATSKRRAVRDTQYF. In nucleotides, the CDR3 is TGTGCCACCAGCAAACGGAGAGCGGTACGAGATACGCAGTATTTT.

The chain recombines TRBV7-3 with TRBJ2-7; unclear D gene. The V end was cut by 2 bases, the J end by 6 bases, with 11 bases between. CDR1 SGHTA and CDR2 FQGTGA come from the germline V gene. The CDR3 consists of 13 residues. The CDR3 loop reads CASSLYKGSEQYF. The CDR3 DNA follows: TGTGCCAGCAGCTTATACAAGGGCTCCGAGCAGTACTTC.

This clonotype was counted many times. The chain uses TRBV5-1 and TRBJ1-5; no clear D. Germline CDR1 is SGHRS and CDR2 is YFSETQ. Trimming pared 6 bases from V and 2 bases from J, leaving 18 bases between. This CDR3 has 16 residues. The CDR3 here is CASILKALICNQPQHF. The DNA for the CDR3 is TGCGCCAGCATACTGAAGGCCCTGATATGCAATCAGCCCCAGCATTTT.

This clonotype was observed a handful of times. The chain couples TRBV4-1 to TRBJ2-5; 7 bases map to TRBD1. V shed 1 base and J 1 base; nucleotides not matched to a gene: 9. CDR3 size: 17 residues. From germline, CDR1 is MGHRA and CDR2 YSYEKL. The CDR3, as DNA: TGCGCCAGCAGCCAAGTATTTGGGGGACAGACCCAAGAGACCCAGTACTTC. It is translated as CASSQVFGGQTQETQYF.

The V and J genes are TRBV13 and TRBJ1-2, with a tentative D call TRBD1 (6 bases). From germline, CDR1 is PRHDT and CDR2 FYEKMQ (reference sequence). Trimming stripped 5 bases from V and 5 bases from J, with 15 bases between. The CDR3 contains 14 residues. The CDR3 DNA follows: TGTGCCAGCAGCGCGACAGGCCGGGAATATGGCTACACCTTC. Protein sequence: CASSATGREYGYTF.

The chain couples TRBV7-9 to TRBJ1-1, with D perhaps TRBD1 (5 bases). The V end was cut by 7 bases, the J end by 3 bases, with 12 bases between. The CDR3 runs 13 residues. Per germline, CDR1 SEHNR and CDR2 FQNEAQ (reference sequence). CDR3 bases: TGTGCCAGCACCCCCGGGACGGACACTGAAGCTTTCTTT. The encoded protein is CASTPGTDTEAFF.

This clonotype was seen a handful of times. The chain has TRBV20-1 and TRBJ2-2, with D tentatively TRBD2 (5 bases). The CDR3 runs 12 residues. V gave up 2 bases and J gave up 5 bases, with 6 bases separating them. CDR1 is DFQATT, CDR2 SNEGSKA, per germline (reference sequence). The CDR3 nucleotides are TGCAGTGCTAGACGGGATACCGGGGAGCTGTTTTTT. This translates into CSARRDTGELFF.